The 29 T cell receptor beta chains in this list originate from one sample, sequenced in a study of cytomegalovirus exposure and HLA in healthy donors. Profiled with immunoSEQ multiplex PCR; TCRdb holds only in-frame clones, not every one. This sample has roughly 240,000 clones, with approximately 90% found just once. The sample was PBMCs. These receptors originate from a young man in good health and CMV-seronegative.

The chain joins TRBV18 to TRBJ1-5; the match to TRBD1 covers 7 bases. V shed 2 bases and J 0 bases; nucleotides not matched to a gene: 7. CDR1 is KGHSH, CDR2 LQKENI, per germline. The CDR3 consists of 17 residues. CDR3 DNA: TGTGCCAGCTCACCAGGGGTCAACAGGGGTAGCAATCAGCCCCAGCATTTT. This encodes CASSPGVNRGSNQPQHF.

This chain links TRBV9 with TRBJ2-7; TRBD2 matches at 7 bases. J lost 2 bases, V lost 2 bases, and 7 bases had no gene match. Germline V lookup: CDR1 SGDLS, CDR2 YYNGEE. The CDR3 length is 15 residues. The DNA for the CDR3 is TGTGCCAGCAGCGTTGGAGCGGGGCCCCCCTACGAGCAGTACTTC. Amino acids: CASSVGAGPPYEQYF.

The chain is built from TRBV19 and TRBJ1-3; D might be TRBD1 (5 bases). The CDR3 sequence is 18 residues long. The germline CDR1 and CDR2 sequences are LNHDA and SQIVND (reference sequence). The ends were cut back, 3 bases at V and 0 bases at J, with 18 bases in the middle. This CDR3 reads CASSIAGGLLISGNTIYF. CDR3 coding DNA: TGTGCCAGTAGTATCGCGGGGGGTCTACTGATCTCTGGAAACACCATATATTTT.

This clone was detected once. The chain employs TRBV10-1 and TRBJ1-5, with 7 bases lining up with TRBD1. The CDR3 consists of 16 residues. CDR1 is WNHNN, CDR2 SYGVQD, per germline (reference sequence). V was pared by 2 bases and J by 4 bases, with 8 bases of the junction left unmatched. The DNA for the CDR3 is TGCGCCAGCAGTGAGACCCAACTGACAGGGAATCAGCCCCAGCATTTT. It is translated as CASSETQLTGNQPQHF.

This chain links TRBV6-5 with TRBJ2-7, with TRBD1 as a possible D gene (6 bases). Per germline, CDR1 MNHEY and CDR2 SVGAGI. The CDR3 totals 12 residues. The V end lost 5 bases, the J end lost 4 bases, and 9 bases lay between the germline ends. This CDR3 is CASSHGQYEQYF. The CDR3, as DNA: TGTGCCAGCAGTCACGGACAGTACGAGCAGTACTTC.

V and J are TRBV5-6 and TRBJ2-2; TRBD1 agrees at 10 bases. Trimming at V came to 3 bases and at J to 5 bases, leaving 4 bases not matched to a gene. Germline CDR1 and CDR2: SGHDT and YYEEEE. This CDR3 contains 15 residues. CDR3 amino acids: CASSYRDRGTGELFF. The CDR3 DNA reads TGTGCCAGCAGCTACCGGGACAGGGGAACCGGGGAGCTGTTTTTT.

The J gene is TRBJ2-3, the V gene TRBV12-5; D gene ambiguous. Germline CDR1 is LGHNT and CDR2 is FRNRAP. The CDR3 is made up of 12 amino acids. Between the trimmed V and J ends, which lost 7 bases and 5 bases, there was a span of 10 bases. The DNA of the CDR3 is TGTGCTAGTGCCTCTAGAGGAGATACGCAGTATTTT. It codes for CASASRGDTQYF. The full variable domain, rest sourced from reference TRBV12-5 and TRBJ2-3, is DARVTQTPRHKVTEMGQEVTMRCQPILGHNTVFWYRQTMMQGLELLAYFRNRAPLDDSGMPKDRFSAEMPDATLATLKIQPSEPRDSAVYFCASASRGDTQYFGPGTRLTVL.

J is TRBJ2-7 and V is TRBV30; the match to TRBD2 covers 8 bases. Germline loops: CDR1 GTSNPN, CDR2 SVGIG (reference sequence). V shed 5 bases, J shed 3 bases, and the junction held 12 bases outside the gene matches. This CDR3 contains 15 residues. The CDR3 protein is CAWAPGGSGVYEQYF. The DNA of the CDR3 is TGTGCCTGGGCCCCCGGGGGTAGCGGGGTCTACGAGCAGTACTTC.

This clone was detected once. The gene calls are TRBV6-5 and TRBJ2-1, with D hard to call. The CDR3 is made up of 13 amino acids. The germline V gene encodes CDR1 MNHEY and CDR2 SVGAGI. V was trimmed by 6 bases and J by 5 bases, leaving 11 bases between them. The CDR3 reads CASRGSNDNEQFF. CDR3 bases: TGTGCCAGCAGGGGCAGTAACGACAATGAGCAGTTCTTC.

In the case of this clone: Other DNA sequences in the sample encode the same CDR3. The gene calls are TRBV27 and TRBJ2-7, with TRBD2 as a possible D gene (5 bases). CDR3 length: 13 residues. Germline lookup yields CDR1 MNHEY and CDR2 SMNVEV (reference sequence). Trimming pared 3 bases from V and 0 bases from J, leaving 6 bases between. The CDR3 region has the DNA TGTGCCAGCAGTTTCGCGGGCTCCTACGAGCAGTACTTC. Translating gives CASSFAGSYEQYF.

CDR3 loop: CASSFTGGNYEQYF. The CDR3 DNA sequence: TGTGCCAGCAGCTTCACAGGAGGGAACTACGAGCAGTACTTC. The V call is TRBV5-4, the J call TRBJ2-7, with a tentative D call TRBD2 (6 bases). This CDR3 spans 14 amino acids. V was cut by 2 bases and J by 3 bases, with 12 bases left in between. The germline CDR1 and CDR2 sequences are SGHNT and YYREEE (reference sequence). Drawing the rest from reference TRBV5-4 and TRBJ2-7, the complete variable domain is ETGVTQSPTHLIKTRGQQVTLRCSSQSGHNTVSWYQQALGQGPQFIFQYYREEENGRGNFPPRFSGLQFPNYSSELNVNALELDDSALYLCASSFTGGNYEQYFGPGTRLTVT.

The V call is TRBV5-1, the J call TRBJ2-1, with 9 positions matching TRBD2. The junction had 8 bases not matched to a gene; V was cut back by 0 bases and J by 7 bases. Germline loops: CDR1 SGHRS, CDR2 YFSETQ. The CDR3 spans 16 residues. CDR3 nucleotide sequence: TGCGCCAGCAGCTTGGATTCCCTAGCGGGGTCGAATGAGCAGTTCTTC. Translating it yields CASSLDSLAGSNEQFF. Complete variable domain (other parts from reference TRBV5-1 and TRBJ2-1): KAGVTQTPRYLIKTRGQQVTLSCSPISGHRSVSWYQQTPGQGLQFLFEYFSETQRNKGNFPGRFSGRQFSNSRSEMNVSTLELGDSALYLCASSLDSLAGSNEQFFGPGTRLTVL.

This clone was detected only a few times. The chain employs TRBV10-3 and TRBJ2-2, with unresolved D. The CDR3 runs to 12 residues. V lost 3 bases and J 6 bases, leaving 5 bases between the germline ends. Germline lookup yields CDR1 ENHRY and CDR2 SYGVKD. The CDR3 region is CAISDRAGELFF. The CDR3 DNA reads TGTGCCATCAGTGATCGCGCCGGGGAGCTGTTTTTT.

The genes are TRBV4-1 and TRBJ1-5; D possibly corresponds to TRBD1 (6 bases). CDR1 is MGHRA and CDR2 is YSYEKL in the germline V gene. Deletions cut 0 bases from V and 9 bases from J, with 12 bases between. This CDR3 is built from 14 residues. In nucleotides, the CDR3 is TGCGCCAGCAGCCAAGATCCAGGGGCAAGGCCCCAGCATTTT. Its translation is CASSQDPGARPQHF.

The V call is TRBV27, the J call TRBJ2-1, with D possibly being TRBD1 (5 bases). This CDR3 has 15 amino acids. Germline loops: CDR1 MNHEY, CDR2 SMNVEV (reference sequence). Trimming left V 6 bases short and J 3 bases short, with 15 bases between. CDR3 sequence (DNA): TGTGCCAGCAGGACAGATTATATAAACTACAATGAGCAGTTCTTC. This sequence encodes CASRTDYINYNEQFF.

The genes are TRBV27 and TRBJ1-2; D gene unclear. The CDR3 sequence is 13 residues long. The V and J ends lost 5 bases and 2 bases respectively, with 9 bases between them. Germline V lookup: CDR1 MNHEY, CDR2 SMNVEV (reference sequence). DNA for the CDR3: TGTGCCAGCAGTCCCCTGTCGAACTATGGCTACACCTTC. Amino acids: CASSPLSNYGYTF.

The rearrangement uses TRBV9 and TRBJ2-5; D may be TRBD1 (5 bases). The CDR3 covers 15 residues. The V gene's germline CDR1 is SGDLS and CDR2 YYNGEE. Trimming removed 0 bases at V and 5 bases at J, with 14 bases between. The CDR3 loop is CASSVGAGPGETQYF. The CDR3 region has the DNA TGTGCCAGCAGCGTAGGAGCAGGGCCCGGGGAGACCCAGTACTTC.

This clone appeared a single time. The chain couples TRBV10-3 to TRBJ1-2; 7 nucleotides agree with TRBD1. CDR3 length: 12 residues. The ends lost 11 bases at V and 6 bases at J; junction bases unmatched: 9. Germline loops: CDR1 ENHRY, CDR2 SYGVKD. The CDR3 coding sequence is TGTGCCTCCCAAGGGCAGGGGGATGGCTACACCTTC. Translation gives CASQGQGDGYTF.

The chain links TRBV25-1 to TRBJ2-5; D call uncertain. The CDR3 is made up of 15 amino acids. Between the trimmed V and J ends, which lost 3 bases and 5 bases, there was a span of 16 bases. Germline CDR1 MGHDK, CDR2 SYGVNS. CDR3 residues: CASSEYGSNLETQYF. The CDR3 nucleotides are TGTGCCAGCAGTGAGTACGGGTCCAACCTCGAGACCCAGTACTTC. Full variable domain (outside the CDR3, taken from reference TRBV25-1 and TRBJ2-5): EADIYQTPRYLVIGTGKKITLECSQTMGHDKMYWYQQDPGMELHLIHYSYGVNSTEKGDLSSESTVSRIRTEHFPLTLESARPSHTSQYLCASSEYGSNLETQYFGPGTRLLVL.

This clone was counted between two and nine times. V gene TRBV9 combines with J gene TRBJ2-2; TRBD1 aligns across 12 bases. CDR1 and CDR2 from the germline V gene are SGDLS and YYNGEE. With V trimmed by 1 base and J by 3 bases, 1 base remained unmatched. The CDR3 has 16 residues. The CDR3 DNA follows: TGTGCCAGCAGCGTATGGGACAGGGGGCACACCGGGGAGCTGTTTTTT. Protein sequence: CASSVWDRGHTGELFF.

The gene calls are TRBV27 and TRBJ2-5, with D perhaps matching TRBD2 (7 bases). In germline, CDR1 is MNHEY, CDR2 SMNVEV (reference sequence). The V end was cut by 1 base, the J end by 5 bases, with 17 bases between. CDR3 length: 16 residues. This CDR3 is CASSLLRRGGGETQYF. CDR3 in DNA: TGTGCCAGCAGTTTATTGAGGAGGGGGGGTGGGGAGACCCAGTACTTC.

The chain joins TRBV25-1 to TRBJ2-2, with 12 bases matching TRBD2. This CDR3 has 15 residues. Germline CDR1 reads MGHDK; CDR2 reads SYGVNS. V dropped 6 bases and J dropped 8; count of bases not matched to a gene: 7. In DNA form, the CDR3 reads TGTGCCAGCAGCAACGGACTAGCGGGGTTGGGGGAGCTGTTTTTT. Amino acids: CASSNGLAGLGELFF.

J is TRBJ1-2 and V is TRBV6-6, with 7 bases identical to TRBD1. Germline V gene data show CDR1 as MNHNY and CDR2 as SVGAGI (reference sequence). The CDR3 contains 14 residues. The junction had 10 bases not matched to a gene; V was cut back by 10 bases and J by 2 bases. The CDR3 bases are TGTGCCACCTCCGACAGGGCGGGGAACTATGGCTACACCTTC. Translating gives CATSDRAGNYGYTF.

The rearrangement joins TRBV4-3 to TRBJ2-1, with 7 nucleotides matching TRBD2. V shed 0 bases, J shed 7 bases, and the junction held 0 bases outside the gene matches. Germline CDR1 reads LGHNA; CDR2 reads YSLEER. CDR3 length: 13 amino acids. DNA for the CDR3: TGCGCCAGCAGCCAAGATAGCGGGAATGAGCAGTTCTTC. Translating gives CASSQDSGNEQFF.

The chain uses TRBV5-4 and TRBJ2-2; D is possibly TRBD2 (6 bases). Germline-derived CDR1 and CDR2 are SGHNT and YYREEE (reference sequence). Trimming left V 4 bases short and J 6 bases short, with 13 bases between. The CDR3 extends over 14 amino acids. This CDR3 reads CASSKSGLAGELFF. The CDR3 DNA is TGTGCCAGCAGCAAGAGCGGGCTTGCCGGGGAGCTGTTTTTT.

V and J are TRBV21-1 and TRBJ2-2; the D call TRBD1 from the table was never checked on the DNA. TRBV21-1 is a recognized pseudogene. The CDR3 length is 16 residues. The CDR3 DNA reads TGTGCCAGCAGCAAAGATGTCAGGGTCAACACCGGGGAGCTGTTTTTT. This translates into CASSKDVRVNTGELFF.

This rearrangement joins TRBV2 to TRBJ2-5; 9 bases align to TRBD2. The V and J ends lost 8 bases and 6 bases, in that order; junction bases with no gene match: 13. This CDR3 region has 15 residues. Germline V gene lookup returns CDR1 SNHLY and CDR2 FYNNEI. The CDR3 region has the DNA TGTGCCAGCGCCTGGAGACTAGCGGCGGGAAAGACCCAGTACTTC. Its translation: CASAWRLAAGKTQYF.

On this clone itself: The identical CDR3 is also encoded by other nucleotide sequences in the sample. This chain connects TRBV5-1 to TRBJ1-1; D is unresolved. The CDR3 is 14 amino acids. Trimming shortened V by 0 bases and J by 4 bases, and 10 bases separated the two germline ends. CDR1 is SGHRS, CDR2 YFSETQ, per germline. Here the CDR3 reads CASSLGQGGTEAFF. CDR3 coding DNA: TGCGCCAGCAGCTTGGGACAAGGAGGCACTGAAGCTTTCTTT.

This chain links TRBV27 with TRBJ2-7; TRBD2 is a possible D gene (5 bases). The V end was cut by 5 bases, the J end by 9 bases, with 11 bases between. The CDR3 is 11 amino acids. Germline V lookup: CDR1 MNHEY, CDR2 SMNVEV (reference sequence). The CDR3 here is CASSRGGRQYF. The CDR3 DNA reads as TGTGCCAGCAGTCGGGGTGGAAGGCAGTACTTC.